One sample yielded the 3 T cell receptor beta chains listed below, sequenced in a study of blood T cell repertoires in COVID-19. The repertoire was sequenced with immunoSEQ multiplex PCR; TCRdb's copy has only in-frame clones and lacks some. The sample includes about 47,000 clones, around 70% of them seen just once. Sequencing was carried out using peripheral blood. The receptors shown here come from a man aged 80 or over with acute or convalescent COVID-19.

In DNA form, the CDR3 reads TGTGCCAGCAGCCGTTTTTCTTTCGAGGGGGACGAGCAGTACTTC. This translates into CASSRFSFEGDEQYF. The chain recombines TRBV14 with TRBJ2-7; TRBD1 might be the D (6 bases). Germline lookup yields CDR1 SGHDN and CDR2 FVKESK. The CDR3 runs 15 residues. Trimming took off 4 bases at V and 5 bases at J, with 18 bases between the two ends.

The gene calls are TRBV19 and TRBJ1-5, with 8 bases lining up with TRBD1. The CDR3 runs to 15 residues. CDR1 LNHDA and CDR2 SQIVND come from the germline V gene (reference sequence). V lost 4 bases and J lost 2; bases outside the gene matches: 4. The CDR3, as DNA: TGTGCCAGTAGTACCCCAGGGGGCGGCAATCAGCCCCAGCATTTT. Amino acid sequence: CASSTPGGGNQPQHF.

This clone has only a few counts. This sequence joins TRBV6-5 and TRBJ1-2; TRBD1 agrees at 7 bases. The germline V gene has CDR1 MNHEY and CDR2 SVGAGI. Germline trimming cut 6 bases from V and 4 bases from J; bases unmatched to any gene: 8. This CDR3 has 14 residues. CDR3 in amino acids: CASSPDRQGYGYTF. CDR3 nucleotide sequence: TGTGCCAGCAGCCCAGACCGACAGGGCTATGGCTACACCTTC.